A single sample is the source of the 13 T cell receptor beta chains below, sequenced in a study of T cell responses to AZD1222 COVID-19 vaccine. This table comes from immunoSEQ multiplex PCR, and its TCRdb copy is limited to in-frame clones, with some not included. The table includes approximately 190,000 clones, 85% to 90% detected once. The specimen was peripheral blood, collected on day 0 of MenACWY control vaccination. All receptors come from an adult in good health.

The table lists this clone with a count of one. The gene calls are TRBV28 and TRBJ1-1; D not certain. The V gene's germline CDR1 is MDHEN and CDR2 SYDVKM. V was shortened by 5 bases and J by 0 bases, with 7 bases between the two germline ends. The CDR3 consists of 13 residues. CDR3 amino acids: CASSPSMNTEAFF. The DNA of the CDR3 is TGTGCCAGCAGTCCTTCGATGAACACTGAAGCTTTCTTT. The full variable domain, completed using reference TRBV28 and TRBJ1-1, is DVKVTQSSRYLVKRTGEKVFLECVQDMDHENMFWYRQDPGLGLRLIYFSYDVKMKEKGDIPEGYSVSREKKERFSLILESASTNQTSMYLCASSPSMNTEAFFGQGTRLTVV.

This clone was seen only once. The chain is built from TRBV6-5 and TRBJ1-2; D is uncertain. The CDR3 totals 13 residues. Trimming shortened V by 5 bases and J by 8 bases, and 15 bases separated the two germline ends. Germline V gives CDR1 MNHEY, CDR2 SVGAGI. DNA of the CDR3: TGTGCCAGCAGTCCTGACCGCGACTCGGGCTACACCTTC. Amino acids: CASSPDRDSGYTF.

In its sample, this clone was seen a few times. The chain uses TRBV5-1 and TRBJ2-7; TRBD1 matches 8 bases. Germline V gene lookup returns CDR1 SGHRS and CDR2 YFSETQ. Trimming cost V 3 bases and J 0 bases; bases outside gene matches: 2. This CDR3 spans 14 amino acids. This CDR3 is CASSYRGSSYEQYF. The CDR3 region has the DNA TGCGCCAGCAGCTACAGGGGGTCCTCCTACGAGCAGTACTTC.

This rearrangement joins TRBV9 to TRBJ2-3, with 11 bases identical to TRBD2. CDR1 is SGDLS and CDR2 is YYNGEE in the germline V gene. This CDR3 contains 14 residues. V gave up 2 bases and J gave up 4 bases; unmatched junction bases: 0. CDR3 sequence (DNA): TGTGCCAGCAGCGTTAGCGGGGGGGCAGATACGCAGTATTTT. This codes for CASSVSGGADTQYF.

The chain couples TRBV12-3 or TRBV12-4 to TRBJ2-5, with D unclear. V was shortened by 1 base and J by 5 bases, with 8 bases between the two germline ends. This CDR3 is 13 amino acids long. As DNA, the CDR3 is TGTGCCAGCAGTTTAGGGAGTGAGGAGACCCAGTACTTC. The encoded protein is CASSLGSEETQYF.

This clone was counted a single time. J is TRBJ2-7 and V is TRBV4-3; TRBD1 might be the D (5 bases). Trimming removed 2 bases from V and 6 bases from J, with 11 bases in between. Germline V gene sequence: CDR1 LGHNA, CDR2 YSLEER. The CDR3 loop spans 13 amino acids. For the CDR3, the DNA is TGCGCCAGCAGCCAATTCACGCAGGGCGAGCAGTACTTC. Protein: CASSQFTQGEQYF.

The gene calls are TRBV4-3 and TRBJ2-1; no reliable D call. Trimming left V 1 base short and J 10 bases short, with 11 bases between. This CDR3 is 13 amino acids long. Germline values: CDR1 LGHNA, CDR2 YSLEER. The CDR3 nucleotides read TGCGCCAGCAGCCAAGGTGAGAACAGCGAGCAGTTCTTC. This encodes CASSQGENSEQFF.

The chain couples TRBV3-1 (or the pseudogene TRBV3-2) to TRBJ2-2; 8 nucleotides agree with TRBD2. CDR3 length: 14 residues. V trimming: 3 bases; J trimming: 6 bases; junction bases outside the gene matches: 3. The germline gives CDR1 LGHDT, CDR2 YNNKEL (reference sequence). CDR3 coding DNA: TGTGCCAGCAGCCAGGGACTAGTGTCCGGGGAGCTGTTTTTT. Translation gives CASSQGLVSGELFF.

This chain links TRBV5-6 with TRBJ2-1; 10 bases agree with TRBD2. After removal of 0 bases from V and 9 bases from J, the junction contained 9 bases not matched to a gene. Germline lookup yields CDR1 SGHDT and CDR2 YYEEEE. The CDR3 is made up of 16 amino acids. This CDR3 is CASSLAGSGGASEQFF. The CDR3 DNA reads as TGTGCCAGCAGCTTGGCCGGCAGCGGGGGGGCCTCTGAGCAGTTCTTC.

The rearrangement uses TRBV2 and TRBJ2-7; D may be TRBD1 (5 bases). Germline CDR1 reads SNHLY; CDR2 reads FYNNEI. The length of the CDR3 is 15 residues. V was cut by 8 bases and J by 0 bases, with 17 bases left in between. The CDR3 sequence: CASDSSAISSYEQYF. The DNA of the CDR3 is TGTGCCAGCGACAGCTCGGCAATAAGCTCCTACGAGCAGTACTTC.

The rearrangement joins TRBV7-6 to TRBJ1-5; D might be TRBD1 (5 bases). This CDR3 has 16 amino acids. V dropped 1 base and J dropped 2 bases, with 12 bases sitting between them. Germline CDR1 and CDR2: SGHVS and FNYEAQ. CDR3 residues: CASSLGSGTGNQPQHF. The DNA for the CDR3 is TGTGCCAGCAGCTTAGGTTCGGGGACGGGCAATCAGCCCCAGCATTTT.

This chain connects TRBV28 to TRBJ1-4, with D uncertain. The germline gives CDR1 MDHEN, CDR2 SYDVKM. V lost 3 bases and J 4 bases, leaving 12 bases between the germline ends. The CDR3 has 15 amino acids. The CDR3 sequence: CASSFSGVSNEKLFF. CDR3 DNA: TGTGCCAGCAGTTTCTCGGGCGTGAGTAATGAAAAACTGTTTTTT.

The chain has TRBV29-1 and TRBJ1-2, with TRBD1 matching 7 bases. Germline CDR1 SQVTM, CDR2 ANQGSEA. The CDR3 runs to 13 residues. The ends lost 5 bases at V and 6 bases at J; junction bases unmatched: 9. CDR3 bases: TGCAGCGTTACCACACAGGGGATTAATGGCTACACCTTC. Translating gives CSVTTQGINGYTF.